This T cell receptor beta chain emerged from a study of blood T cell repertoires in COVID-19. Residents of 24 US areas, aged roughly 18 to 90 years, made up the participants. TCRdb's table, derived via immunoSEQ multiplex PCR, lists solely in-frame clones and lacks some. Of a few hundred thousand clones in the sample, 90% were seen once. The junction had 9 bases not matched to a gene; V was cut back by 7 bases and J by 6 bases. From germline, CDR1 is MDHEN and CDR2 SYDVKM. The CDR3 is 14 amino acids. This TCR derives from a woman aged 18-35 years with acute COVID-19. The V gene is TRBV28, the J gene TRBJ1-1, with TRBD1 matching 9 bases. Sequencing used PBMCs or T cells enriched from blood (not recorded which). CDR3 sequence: CASTGTGLWSEAFF. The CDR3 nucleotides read TGTGCCAGCACCGGGACAGGGCTGTGGTCTGAAGCTTTCTTT.